This T cell receptor beta chain was captured in a study of blood T cell repertoires in COVID-19. Study as a whole: T cells, B-cell-depleted T cells, or PBMCs provided the cDNA or gDNA that served as material.

The table came from immunoSEQ multiplex PCR; TCRdb's copy has only in-frame clones and leaves some out. The sample carries under 400,000 clones, approximately 90% recorded once. Enrolment of Seattle patients took place during active infection, and they were followed longitudinally. Germline lookup yields CDR1 ENHRY and CDR2 SYGVKD. The CDR3 runs 18 residues. With 0 bases removed from V and 0 bases from J, the gap between germline ends came to 15 bases. The chain carries TRBV10-3 and TRBJ1-5; D remains unclear. The source of this sequence is a woman in her thirties with COVID-19, enrolled during active disease. The sample comprised peripheral blood. The CDR3 bases are TGTGCCATCAGTGAGTCCCGGGTTGCGGGGTATAGCAATCAGCCCCAGCATTTT. It codes for CAISESRVAGYSNQPQHF.